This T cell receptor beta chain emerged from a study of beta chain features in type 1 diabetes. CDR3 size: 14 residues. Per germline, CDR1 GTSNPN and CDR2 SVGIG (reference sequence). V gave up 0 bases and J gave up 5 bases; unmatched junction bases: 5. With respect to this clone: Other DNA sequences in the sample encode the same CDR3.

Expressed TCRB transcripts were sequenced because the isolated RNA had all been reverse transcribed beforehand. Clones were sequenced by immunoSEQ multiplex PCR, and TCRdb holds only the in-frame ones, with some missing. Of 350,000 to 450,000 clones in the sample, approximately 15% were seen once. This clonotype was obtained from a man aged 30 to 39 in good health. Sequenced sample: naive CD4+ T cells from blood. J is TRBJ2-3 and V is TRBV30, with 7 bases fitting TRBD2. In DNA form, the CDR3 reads TGTGCCTGGAGTGTCCTCTTAGCGGGAGATACGCAGTATTTT. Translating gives CAWSVLLAGDTQYF.